The 2 T cell receptor beta chains listed next were all sequenced from one sample in a study of cytomegalovirus exposure and HLA in healthy donors listed by TCRdb under 2017. The protocol used for the library was the immunoSEQ multiplex PCR assay. A mixture of 60 forward primers for TCR Vbeta segments and 13 reverse primers for TCR Jbeta segments was used in the multiplex PCR. Sourced from immuneACCESS, this table was stored by TCRdb with only in-frame sequences that have V and J called. A share of the clones is absent; for the studies checked, an unresolved V gene accounts for under half, and the remainder has no known explanation. The sample contains about 140,000 clones, about 77% of them found a single time. The top ten clonotypes cover approximately 1.5% of the sample. The sample consisted of PBMCs. The source of these receptors is a woman aged 40 to 50 in good health and CMV-seronegative.

The rearrangement links TRBV20-1 to TRBJ1-2; no clear D. Germline-derived CDR1 and CDR2 are DFQATT and SNEGSKA (reference sequence). The CDR3 extends over 10 amino acids. V lost 5 bases and J 8 bases, leaving 9 bases between the germline ends. The CDR3 spells CSAQSEGYTF. DNA of the CDR3: TGCAGTGCTCAGTCAGAAGGCTACACCTTC.

This rearrangement joins TRBV4-2 to TRBJ2-7; 8 nucleotides agree with TRBD1. The J segment lost 4 bases and the V segment lost 4 bases, leaving 12 bases of the junction unmatched. Germline loops: CDR1 LGHNA, CDR2 YNFKEQ. This CDR3 spans 16 amino acids. The CDR3 coding sequence is TGTGCCAGCAGCCCTTGGGGAGGACAGGGAGATTACGAGCAGTACTTC. It translates to CASSPWGGQGDYEQYF.